These T cell receptor beta chains were read from a single sample in a study of T cell repertoires in cytomegalovirus infection. One entry per CDR3 protein, called by TCRdb with MiXCR from the reads. The sample contains some 900,000 distinct CDR3 sequences, 30% to 35% of which appear only once. What these receptors recognize is not known. The source material was cultured CD8+ T cells from PBMCs, sampled from culture after CMV antigen stimulation. The receptors come from a human donor in good health (CMV status not recorded). Some clones in this sample may be carry-over from other donors' samples. CDR3s include the opening cysteine and the closing phenylalanine or tryptophan. A D gene is named only where the DNA matches it firmly. Clone size is given for some rows only: seen once, a few or many times, or a class if the clone is expanded.

clone_size,v_call,j_call,d_call,cdr3_nt,cdr3_aa
NA,TRBV9,TRBJ2-6,NA,TGTGCCAGCAGCGAGGCGACGCAGCCCCTCCCTAGCTCTGGGGCCAACGTCCTGACTTTC,CASSEATQPLPSSGANVLTF
NA,TRBV19,TRBJ2-2,NA,TGTGCCAGTAGCATTGACAGGCTGCGGGACACCGGGGAGCTGTTTTTT,CASSIDRLRDTGELFF
NA,TRBV7-6,TRBJ2-1,TRBD1,TGTGCCAGCAGCACGGAGACAGGGGTCAATGAGCAGTTCTTC,CASSTETGVNEQFF
few,TRBV10-3,TRBJ2-2,NA,TGTGCCATCAGTGAGCCAGACGTGAACGAGGGGACCGGGGAGCTGTTTTTT,CAISEPDVNEGTGELFF
NA,TRBV5-8,TRBJ2-5,NA,TGTGCCAGCAGTTTGGCGGGGGCACAGGGGGAGACCCAGTACTTC,CASSLAGAQGETQYF
many,TRBV7-2,TRBJ1-1,NA,TGTGCCAGCAGCGCGACCGGGGGCCAGAACACTGAAGCTTTCTTT,CASSATGGQNTEAFF
NA,TRBV15,TRBJ2-5,NA,TGTGCCACCAGCAGAGTCGGCGGAAACCAAGAGACCCAGTACTTC,CATSRVGGNQETQYF
NA,TRBV18,TRBJ2-3,TRBD2,TGTGCCAGCTCTACGGGGGAGGGGACAGATACGCAGTATTTT,CASSTGEGTDTQYF
few,TRBV7-9,TRBJ1-1,NA,TGTGCCGGGTCGAGTCAGGCCTTTGAAGCTTTCTTT,CAGSSQAFEAFF
NA,TRBV6-6,TRBJ2-5,NA,TGTGCCAGCAGTGAAAGGGGAGACCGCTACTTACAAGAGACCCAGTACTTC,CASSERGDRYLQETQYF
NA,TRBV2,TRBJ2-3,NA,TGTGCCAGCATCCTAGGGGGGGGGGGCACAGATACGCAGTATTTT,CASILGGGGTDTQYF
NA,TRBV6-2/TRBV6-3,TRBJ2-1,NA,TGTGCCAGCAGTTACTCGAGGACAGCAAGTTACAATGAGCAGTTCTTC,CASSYSRTASYNEQFF
NA,TRBV5-1,TRBJ2-1,TRBD1,TGCGCCAGCCGGGACAGTATCAATGAGCAGTTCTTC,CASRDSINEQFF
few,TRBV4-3,TRBJ1-3,NA,TGCGCCAGCAGCCAAGATCTAGGGTTCTCTGGAAACACCATATATTTT,CASSQDLGFSGNTIYF
NA,TRBV6-5,TRBJ2-7,NA,TGTGCCAGCAGTTCGCCTCCTAGCTACGAGCAGTACTTC,CASSSPPSYEQYF
once,TRBV20-1,TRBJ1-5,NA,TGCAGTGCTAGAGACCCGGACGGTTATCAGCCCCAGCATTTT,CSARDPDGYQPQHF
NA,TRBV12-3/TRBV12-4,TRBJ1-5,NA,TGTGCCAGCAGTTTGGGACGGGGGAGAGACAATCAGCCCCAGCATTTT,CASSLGRGRDNQPQHF
once,TRBV20-1,TRBJ1-1,NA,TGCAGTACTCCAGGGGTGGCAGAGGTGAACACTGAATCTTTCTTT,CSTPGVAEVNTESFF
NA,TRBV11-2,TRBJ2-5,NA,TGTGCCAGCAGCCACTGGGTGGGGGGCCGTGGGGAGACCCAGTACTTC,CASSHWVGGRGETQYF
many,TRBV7-6,TRBJ2-7,TRBD2,TGTGCCAGCAGCTTAGGGGGCGGGGGAGTCTACGAGCAGTACTTC,CASSLGGGGVYEQYF
NA,TRBV6-5,TRBJ1-2,NA,TGTGCCAGCAGTTCCCCAATGGAAAGGGAAGGCTATGGCTACACCTTC,CASSSPMEREGYGYTF
NA,TRBV7-9,TRBJ2-1,NA,TGTGCCAGCAGCCTCCTTTCACCCAGCAACAATGAGCAGTTCTTC,CASSLLSPSNNEQFF
NA,TRBV27,TRBJ1-6,TRBD1,TGTGCCAGCAGTTCGGACAGGGATATTATCGGGTCACCCCTCCACTTT,CASSSDRDIIGSPLHF